This T cell receptor beta chain was obtained from a study of cytotoxic CD8 clonotypes in ibrutinib-treated CLL. Study summary: The taking of response samples occurred after a median about 13 months of treatment, with a range of 6 to 36. Whole-study findings and limits: Few clonotypes were public, and these shrank or held steady under treatment. Clonality went higher at ibrutinib response and then dropped back toward baseline at progression.

Sequencing was designed to attain a depth spanning 1 in 200,000 to 1 in 1 million T cells. Measured with immunoSEQ multiplex PCR; TCRdb has only the in-frame clones, and not every one. Altogether 20,000 to 25,000 clones are present, approximately 71% being singletons, with the ten largest covering approximately 46%. As concerns this clone: What it binds is not known.

The clonotype comes from a human donor with chronic lymphocytic leukemia. The sample in question was PBMCs, obtained after 12 months of ibrutinib treatment.

The CDR3 sequence is CASSRQGPYGYTF. The CDR3, as DNA: TGTGCCAGCAGCCGACAGGGTCCCTATGGCTACACCTTC. The J gene is TRBJ1-2, the V gene TRBV11-2, with TRBD1 identical over 7 bases. V dropped 5 bases and J dropped 4; count of bases not matched to a gene: 4. The CDR3 extends over 13 amino acids. CDR1 and CDR2 from the germline V gene are SGHAT and FQNNGV.